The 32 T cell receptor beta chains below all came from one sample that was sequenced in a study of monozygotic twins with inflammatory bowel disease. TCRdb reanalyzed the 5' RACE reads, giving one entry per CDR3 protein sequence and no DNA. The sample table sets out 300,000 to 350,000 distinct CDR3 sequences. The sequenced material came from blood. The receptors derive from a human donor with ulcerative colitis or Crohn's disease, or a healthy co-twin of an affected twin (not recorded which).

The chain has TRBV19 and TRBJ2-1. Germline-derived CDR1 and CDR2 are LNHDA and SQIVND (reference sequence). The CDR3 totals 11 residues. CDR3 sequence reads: CASWRYNEQFF.

This chain's CDR3 is CSARGRLADLLGGSEQYF. The chain uses TRBV20-1 and TRBJ2-7; TCRdb lists TRBD2, though no DNA is available to test this call. The germline CDR1 and CDR2 sequences are DFQATT and SNEGSKA (reference sequence). The CDR3 runs 18 residues.

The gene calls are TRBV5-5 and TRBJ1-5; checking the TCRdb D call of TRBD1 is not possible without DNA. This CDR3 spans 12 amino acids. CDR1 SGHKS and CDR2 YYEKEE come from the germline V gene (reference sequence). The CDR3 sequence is CASSFQGQPQHF.

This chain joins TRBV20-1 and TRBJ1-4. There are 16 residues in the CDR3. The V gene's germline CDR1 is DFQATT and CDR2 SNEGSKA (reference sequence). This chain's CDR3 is CSARDRAGPGYEKLFF.

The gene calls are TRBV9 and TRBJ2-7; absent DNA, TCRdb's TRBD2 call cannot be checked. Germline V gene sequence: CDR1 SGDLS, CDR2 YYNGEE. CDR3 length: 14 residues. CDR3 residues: CASSVKGIAGEQYF. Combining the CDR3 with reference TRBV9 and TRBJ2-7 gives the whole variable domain DSGVTQTPKHLITATGQRVTLRCSPRSGDLSVYWYQQSLDQGLQFLIQYYNGEERAKGNILERFSAQQFPDLHSELNLSSLELGDSALYFCASSVKGIAGEQYFGPGTRLTVT.

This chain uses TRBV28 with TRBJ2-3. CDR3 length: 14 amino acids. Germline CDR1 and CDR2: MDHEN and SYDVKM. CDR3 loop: CASSSPRATDTQYF.

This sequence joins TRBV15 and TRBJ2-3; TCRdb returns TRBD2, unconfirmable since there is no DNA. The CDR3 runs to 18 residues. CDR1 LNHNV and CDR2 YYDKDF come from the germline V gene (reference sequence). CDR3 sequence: CATSREWGRASDTDTQYF.

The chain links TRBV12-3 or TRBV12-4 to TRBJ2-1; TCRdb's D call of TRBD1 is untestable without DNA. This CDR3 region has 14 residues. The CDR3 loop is CASSRSSWGDEQFF.

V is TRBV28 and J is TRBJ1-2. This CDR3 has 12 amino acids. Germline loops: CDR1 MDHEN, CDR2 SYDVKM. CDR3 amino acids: CASSLRGPVDTF.

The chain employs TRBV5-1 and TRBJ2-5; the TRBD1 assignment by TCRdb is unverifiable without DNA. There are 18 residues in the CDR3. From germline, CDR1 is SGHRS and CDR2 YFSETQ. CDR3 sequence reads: CASARTAWDRVYQETQYF.

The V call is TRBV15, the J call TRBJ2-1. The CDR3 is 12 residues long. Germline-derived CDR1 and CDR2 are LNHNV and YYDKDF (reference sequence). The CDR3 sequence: CATSRQHNEQFF.

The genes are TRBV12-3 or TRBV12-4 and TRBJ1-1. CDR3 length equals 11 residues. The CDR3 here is CASRGWDLAFF.

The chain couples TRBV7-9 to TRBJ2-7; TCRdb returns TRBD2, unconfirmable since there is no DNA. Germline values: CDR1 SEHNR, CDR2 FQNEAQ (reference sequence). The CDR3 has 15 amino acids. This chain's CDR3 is CASSWSSGVSYEQYF.

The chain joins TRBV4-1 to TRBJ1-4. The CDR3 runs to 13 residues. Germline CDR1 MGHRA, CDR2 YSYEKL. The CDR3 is CASSQESGEKLFF.

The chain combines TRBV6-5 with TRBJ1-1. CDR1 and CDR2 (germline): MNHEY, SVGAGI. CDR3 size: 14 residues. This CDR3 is CASSYSREYTEAFF.

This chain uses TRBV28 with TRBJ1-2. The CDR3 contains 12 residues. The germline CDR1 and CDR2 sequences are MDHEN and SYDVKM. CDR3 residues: CASQRVPYGYTF.

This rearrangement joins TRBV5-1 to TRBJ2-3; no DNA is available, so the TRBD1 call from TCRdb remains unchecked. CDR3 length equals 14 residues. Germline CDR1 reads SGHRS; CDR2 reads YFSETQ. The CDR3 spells CASSLDGGQDTQYF.

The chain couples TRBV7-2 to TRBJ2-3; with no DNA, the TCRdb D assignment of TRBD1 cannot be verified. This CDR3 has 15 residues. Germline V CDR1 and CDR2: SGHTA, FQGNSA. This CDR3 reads CASSLGAGATDTQYF. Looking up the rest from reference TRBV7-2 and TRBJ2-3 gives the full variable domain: GAGVSQSPSNKVTEKGKDVELRCDPISGHTALYWYRQSLGQGLEFLIYFQGNSAPDKSGLPSDRFSAERTGGSVSTLTIQRTQQEDSAVYLCASSLGAGATDTQYFGPGTRLTVL.

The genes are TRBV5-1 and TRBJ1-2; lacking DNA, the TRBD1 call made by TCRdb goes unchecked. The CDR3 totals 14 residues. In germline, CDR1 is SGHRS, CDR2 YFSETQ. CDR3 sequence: CASSPVAGRSGYTF.

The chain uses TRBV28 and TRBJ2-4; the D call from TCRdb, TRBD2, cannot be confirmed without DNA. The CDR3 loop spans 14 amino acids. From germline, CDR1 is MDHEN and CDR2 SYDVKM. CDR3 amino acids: CASSLAGAENIQYF.

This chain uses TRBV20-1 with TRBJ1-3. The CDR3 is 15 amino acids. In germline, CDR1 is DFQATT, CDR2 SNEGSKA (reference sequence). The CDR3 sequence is CSARDRTDSGNTIYF.

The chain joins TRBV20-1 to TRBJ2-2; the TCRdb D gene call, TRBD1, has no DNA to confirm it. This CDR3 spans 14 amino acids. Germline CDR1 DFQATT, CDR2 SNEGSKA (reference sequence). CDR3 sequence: CSASGQDRAGELFF.

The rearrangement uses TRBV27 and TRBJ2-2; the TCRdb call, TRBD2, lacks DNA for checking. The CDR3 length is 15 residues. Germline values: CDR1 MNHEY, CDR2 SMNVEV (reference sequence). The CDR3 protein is CASRLAGVNTGELFF.

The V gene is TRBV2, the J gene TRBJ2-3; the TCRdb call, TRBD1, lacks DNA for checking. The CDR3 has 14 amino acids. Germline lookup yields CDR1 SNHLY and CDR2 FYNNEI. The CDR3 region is CASASQGYEDTQYF. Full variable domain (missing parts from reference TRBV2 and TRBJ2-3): EPEVTQTPSHQVTQMGQEVILRCVPISNHLYFYWYRQILGQKVEFLVSFYNNEISEKSEIFDDQFSVERPDGSNFTLKIRSTKLEDSAMYFCASASQGYEDTQYFGPGTRLTVL.

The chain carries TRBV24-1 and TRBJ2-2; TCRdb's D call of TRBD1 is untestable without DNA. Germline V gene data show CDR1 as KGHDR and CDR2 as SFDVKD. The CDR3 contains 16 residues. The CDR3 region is CATSGPGQINTGELFF.

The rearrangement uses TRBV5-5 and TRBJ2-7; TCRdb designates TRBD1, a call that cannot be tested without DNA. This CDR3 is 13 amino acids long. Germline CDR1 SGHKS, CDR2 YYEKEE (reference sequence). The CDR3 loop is CASSLQGSREQYF.

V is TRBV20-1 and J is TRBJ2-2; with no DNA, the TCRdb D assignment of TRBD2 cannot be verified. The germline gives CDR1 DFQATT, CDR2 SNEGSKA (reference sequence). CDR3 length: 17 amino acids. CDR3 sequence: CSARDRVLASGPGELFF.

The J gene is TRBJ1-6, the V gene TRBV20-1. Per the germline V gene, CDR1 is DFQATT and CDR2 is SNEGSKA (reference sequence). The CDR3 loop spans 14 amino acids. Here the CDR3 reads CSAREPVGEGALHF.

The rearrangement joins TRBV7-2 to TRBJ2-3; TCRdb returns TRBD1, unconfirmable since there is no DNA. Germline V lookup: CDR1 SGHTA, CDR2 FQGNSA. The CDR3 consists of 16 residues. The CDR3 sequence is CAGSLGRDRGTDTQYF. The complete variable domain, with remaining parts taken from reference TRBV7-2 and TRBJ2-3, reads GAGVSQSPSNKVTEKGKDVELRCDPISGHTALYWYRQSLGQGLEFLIYFQGNSAPDKSGLPSDRFSAERTGGSVSTLTIQRTQQEDSAVYLCAGSLGRDRGTDTQYFGPGTRLTVL.

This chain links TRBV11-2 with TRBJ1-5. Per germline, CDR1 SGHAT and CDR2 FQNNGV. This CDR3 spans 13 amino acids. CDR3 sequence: CASSLAGGGAQHF.

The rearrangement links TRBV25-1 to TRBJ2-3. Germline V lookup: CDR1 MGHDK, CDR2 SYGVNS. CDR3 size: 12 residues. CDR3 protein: CASSGNTDMQYF.

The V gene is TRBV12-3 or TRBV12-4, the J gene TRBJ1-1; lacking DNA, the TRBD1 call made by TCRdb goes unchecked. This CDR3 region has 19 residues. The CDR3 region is CASSPLLGTRGQVNTEAFF.